Listed below are T cell receptor beta chains from one sample, sequenced in a study of T cell repertoires in cytomegalovirus infection. TCRdb reprocessed the reads via MiXCR and lists one record per CDR3 protein. Among 150,000 to 200,000 distinct CDR3 sequences listed, 8% to 10% were seen once. Sequenced: PBMCs. The receptors here all came from a human donor in good health (CMV status not recorded). Some clones in this sample may be carry-over from other donors' samples. Both conserved end residues are part of each CDR3. The order of the fields is clone size, V gene, D gene, CDR3 protein. A D gene is named only where the DNA matches it firmly. The size of a clone is reported for some rows only, either as once, few or many, or as a class for expanded clones.

>many|TRBV7-2|NA
CASTREQSSYNEQFF
>few|TRBV29-1|NA
CSVGRTTQETQYF
>many|TRBV7-9|TRBD2
CASSFKTSGRAGRGEQFF
>many|TRBV10-3|NA
CAISDLRVNTEAFF
>few|TRBV7-9|TRBD1
CASSAGQGMDTQYF
>many|TRBV28|TRBD2
CASSPPLGRLAGGSTDTQYF
>NA|TRBV29-1|NA
CSVEDLGGGMSYTF
>NA|TRBV10-1|NA
CASSDQGPWEKLFF
>NA|TRBV28|NA
CASSLTLEAFF
>NA|TRBV10-3|NA
CAISDLKGYEQYF
>few|TRBV27|NA
CASRDSTYYGYTF
>few|TRBV6-5|NA
CASSLPGPNQPQHF
>many|TRBV5-4|NA
CASSLGDSASPYEQYF
>NA|TRBV29-1|TRBD1
CSVAVPGGTGKLFF
>NA|TRBV11-2|NA
CASSSGGSQFF
>many|TRBV12-3/TRBV12-4|TRBD2
CASSLGESGSAYNEQFF
>many|TRBV7-2|NA
CASSLYPLAGEQYF
>many|TRBV7-2|NA
CASSEGGSSYNEQFF
>many|TRBV28|TRBD1
CASSLGGQGAGETQYF
>many|TRBV2|NA
CASRAGSSYEQYF
>medium-sized|TRBV7-2|TRBD1
CASSTSLDRDYGYTF
>many|TRBV7-2|NA
CASSRFRVGYEQYF
>many|TRBV6-2/TRBV6-3|NA
CASSYKEANTQYF
>many|TRBV7-2|NA
CASSLGGARLTEAFF
>NA|TRBV2|NA
CASSVQRSYEQYF
>few|TRBV6-2/TRBV6-3|TRBD1
CASSPTGEGTQETQYF
>many|TRBV4-1|NA
CASSQEYYGSSYEQYF
>many|TRBV7-2|NA
CASSSSGHMNTEAFF
>few|TRBV7-2|NA
CASNRDPGNTIYF
>many|TRBV7-2|NA
CASSLGSGDTQYF
>many|TRBV2|NA
CASSEQGNNQPQHF
>NA|TRBV20-1|NA
CSARAPTGRGFYNEQFF
>many|TRBV28|TRBD1
CASSLTGGNGYTF
>NA|TRBV6-5|TRBD1
CASINPPGQGNTEAFF
>many|TRBV7-2|NA
CASSLTGSLDTQYF
>many|TRBV7-2|NA
CASSLAYGAYNEQFF
>NA|TRBV19|NA
CASSLPTGVGKTQYF
>NA|TRBV3-1|TRBD1
CASSHGDREGYTF
>many|TRBV7-2|NA
CASSLLVVGSGNTIYF
>many|TRBV7-2|TRBD2
CASSLNMGGPTWYF